Described below is a single TCR beta chain sequence and its context. Its antigen is currently unknown. This record comes from a study of CD8 T cells in Susac syndrome. Germline CDR1 and CDR2: SGHNT and YYREEE (reference sequence). The CDR3 has 15 residues. Trimming stripped 2 bases from V and 8 bases from J, with 14 bases between. Random hexamers primed reverse transcription of roughly 0.5 to 1 ug RNA. MiXCR was run by TCRdb on the immunoSEQ multiplex PCR reads, yielding one entry per CDR3 protein. The sample carries some 260,000 distinct CDR3 sequences, 80% to 90% recorded once. Study-level findings and limits: The TCR sequencing and HLA analysis in the study involved a relatively small number of individuals, as the study acknowledged.

The gene calls are TRBV5-4 and TRBJ2-6, with D perhaps TRBD1 (6 bases). The origin of this receptor is a human donor with multiple sclerosis. The sequencing input was CD8+ T cells from PBMCs. CDR3 sequence reads: CASSLRGLRPNVLTF. The CDR3 bases are TGTGCCAGCAGCTTAAGGGGGTTACGGCCCAACGTCCTGACTTTC.